This entry features one T cell receptor beta chain sequence. Its matching antigen is unknown. This sample was included in a study of beta chain features in type 1 diabetes. Broader study findings: These data did not resolve whether HLA type affects TCRB rearrangement.

All of the isolated RNA was reverse transcribed, so expressed TCRB transcripts were sequenced. Measured with immunoSEQ multiplex PCR; TCRdb has only the in-frame clones, and not every one. In the table there are 220,000 or so clones, 68% of which are singletons. The CDR3 has 13 residues. V shed 7 bases and J 0 bases; nucleotides not matched to a gene: 1. CDR1 MNHNS and CDR2 SASEGT come from the germline V gene. The TCR comes from a man aged 25 to 45 in good health. The V call is TRBV6-1, the J call TRBJ2-3; TRBD2 matches at 7 bases. The sequencing sample was made of naive CD4+ T cells from blood. CDR3 DNA: TGTGCCAGCACCGGGGGGAGCACAGATACGCAGTATTTT. It codes for CASTGGSTDTQYF.